Following are 4 T cell receptor beta chains from one sample sequenced in a study of T cell repertoires in cytomegalovirus infection (dated by TCRdb to between 2018 and 2021). These reads were obtained on an Illumina HiSeq 1500. In TCRdb, the public reads were trimmed at Q25 with fastp and aligned with MiXCR, with productive beta chains retained. Records with the same CDR3 protein are collapsed into one entry carrying the most frequent genes and DNA. The sample contains more than 200,000 distinct CDR3 sequences, 9.1% of them found a single time. The ten largest account for over 13% of the sample. Sequencing input: PBMCs. Receptor source: a human donor in good health (CMV status not recorded). Some clones in this sample may be carry-over from other donors' samples.

The rearrangement uses TRBV20-1 and TRBJ2-7, with TRBD1 identical over 12 bases. There are 14 residues in the CDR3. CDR1 DFQATT and CDR2 SNEGSKA come from the germline V gene (reference sequence). With 0 bases clipped from V and 6 bases from J, the junction kept 3 bases outside the gene matches. The CDR3 here is CSARDRDRGREQYF. The CDR3 nucleotides are TGCAGTGCTAGAGATAGGGACAGGGGGCGCGAGCAGTACTTC.

The V call is TRBV28, the J call TRBJ2-2; D is unresolved. V lost 2 bases to trimming and J lost 7 bases, with 5 bases between them. The CDR3 length is 12 residues. Germline loops: CDR1 MDHEN, CDR2 SYDVKM. CDR3 sequence (DNA): TGTGCCAGCAGTTTAACGGTCGGGGAGCTGTTTTTT. Translated, it gives CASSLTVGELFF.

CDR3 protein: CASSSLNHGYTF. CDR3 bases: TGTGCCAGCAGTTCCCTAAATCATGGCTACACCTTC. V and J are TRBV28 and TRBJ1-2; D is undetermined. CDR3 length equals 12 residues. V gave up 4 bases and J gave up 6 bases, with 9 bases separating them. Looked up from germline, CDR1 is MDHEN and CDR2 is SYDVKM.

The gene calls are TRBV7-9 and TRBJ2-4; TRBD2 matches 8 bases. V gave up 5 bases and J gave up 0 bases; unmatched junction bases: 12. Germline V CDR1 and CDR2: SEHNR, FQNEAQ (reference sequence). This CDR3 spans 18 amino acids. As DNA, the CDR3 is TGTGCCAGCAGCCGCAATTTACTAGCGGAGGTAGCCAAAAACATTCAGTACTTC. Translated, it gives CASSRNLLAEVAKNIQYF.